This TCR beta chain was recovered during a study of CD4 T cells in relation to SARS-CoV-2 and coronaviruses. In the study overall: PBMCs were cultured with antigen for 10 days before TCR beta sequencing.

The CDR3 totals 14 residues. Looked up from germline, CDR1 is MNHEY and CDR2 is SVGAGI. Losses at the gene ends were 6 bases for V and 7 bases for J; bases not matched to a gene: 8. Method: immunoSEQ multiplex PCR; TCRdb's copy keeps in-frame clones and lacks some. Of roughly 10,000 clones detected, approximately 69% appear once; the ten largest clones hold about a sixth. Unexposed donor CD4+ T cells date from about 2011-2018, before the COVID-19 pandemic. Isolation of CD4+ T cells took place after less than 13 days in culture. Testing used SARS-CoV-2 S/N and four cold-coronavirus spikes on unexposed-donor CD4+ T cells, cells permitting. Each well had around 2.2 million PBMCs in around 5% human AB serum with IL-2. Remarks on this clone: Its cognate antigen is unknown.

The receptor was derived from a human donor in good health. The J gene is TRBJ2-4, the V gene TRBV6-5; 8 bases match TRBD1. Sequencing was done on a sample of CD4+ T cells from PBMCs, cultured in vitro. Here the CDR3 DNA reads TGTGCCAGCAGCGCAACAGGGGGTAGTAACATTCAGTACTTC. Its translation is CASSATGGSNIQYF.